This TCR beta chain was captured in a study of cytomegalovirus exposure and HLA in healthy donors. PCR primers comprised 60 Vbeta and 13 Jbeta primers. Profiled with immunoSEQ multiplex PCR; TCRdb holds only in-frame clones, not every one. The sample lists around 150,000 clones; roughly four fifths were seen once. The sequencing input was PBMCs. The clonotype was recovered from a man aged 25 to 40 in good health and CMV-seropositive.

As DNA, the CDR3 is TGCAGCGTTGAAGAGCGGCAGGGCTCTGGAAACACCATATATTTT. Residues: CSVEERQGSGNTIYF. The V call is TRBV29-1, the J call TRBJ1-3; tentatively, D is TRBD1 (5 bases). CDR1 is SQVTM and CDR2 is ANQGSEA in the germline V gene. The CDR3 sequence is 15 residues long. Trimming took 0 bases from V and 0 from J, leaving 9 bases between them.